What follows are 23 T cell receptor beta chains derived from one specimen sequenced in a study of blood T cell repertoires in COVID-19. The assay was immunoSEQ multiplex PCR, and TCRdb's table has in-frame clones only and misses some. The sample has around 160,000 clones, roughly 74% seen once; the top ten hold around 14%. The sequencing input was peripheral blood. The origin of the receptors is an elderly woman with acute or convalescent COVID-19.

V is TRBV28 and J is TRBJ1-5; D not resolved. The CDR3 covers 13 residues. V lost 5 bases and J 3 bases, leaving 8 bases between the germline ends. Germline values: CDR1 MDHEN, CDR2 SYDVKM. The CDR3 sequence is CASSKQINQPQHF. CDR3 bases: TGTGCCAGCAGTAAACAGATCAATCAGCCCCAGCATTTT.

About this clone: The sample carries other DNA sequences with the same CDR3. This chain connects TRBV5-1 to TRBJ2-3, with D perhaps matching TRBD2 (6 bases). Germline CDR1 is SGHRS and CDR2 is YFSETQ. V lost 0 bases to trimming and J lost 4 bases, with 9 bases between them. The CDR3 is made up of 14 amino acids. The CDR3 nucleotides read TGCGCCAGCAGCTTGGGAAGCGGGCCAGATACGCAGTATTTT. It is translated as CASSLGSGPDTQYF. Supplemented by reference TRBV5-1 and TRBJ2-3, the full variable domain reads KAGVTQTPRYLIKTRGQQVTLSCSPISGHRSVSWYQQTPGQGLQFLFEYFSETQRNKGNFPGRFSGRQFSNSRSEMNVSTLELGDSALYLCASSLGSGPDTQYFGPGTRLTVL.

The rearrangement uses TRBV10-2 and TRBJ1-5, with 7 bases lining up with TRBD1. Per germline, CDR1 WSHSY and CDR2 SAAADI. The CDR3 runs 14 residues. Trimming cost V 5 bases and J 6 bases; bases outside gene matches: 7. CDR3 amino acids: CASSQQGLGQPQHF. CDR3 DNA: TGCGCCAGCAGTCAACAGGGGTTGGGTCAGCCCCAGCATTTT.

The chain has TRBV18 and TRBJ2-7; D gene uncertain. The germline gives CDR1 KGHSH, CDR2 LQKENI. The V gene lost 3 bases and the J gene lost 2 bases, with 5 bases spanning the gap. This CDR3 contains 12 residues. CDR3 nucleotides: TGTGCCAGCTCACCCCTACCCTACGAGCAGTACTTC. This sequence encodes CASSPLPYEQYF.

The V call is TRBV12-3 or TRBV12-4, the J call TRBJ2-7, with D possibly TRBD1 on 5 matching bases. CDR3 length: 12 amino acids. V gave up 4 bases and J gave up 3 bases, with 7 bases separating them. The CDR3 protein is CASSSRVYEQYF. CDR3 coding DNA: TGTGCCAGCAGTTCCAGGGTCTACGAGCAGTACTTC.

This rearrangement joins TRBV6-5 to TRBJ1-5; TRBD1 might be the D (5 bases). Germline loops: CDR1 MNHEY, CDR2 SVGAGI. The V gene lost 6 bases and the J gene lost 2 bases, with 11 bases spanning the gap. This CDR3 is built from 14 residues. In DNA, the CDR3 is TGTGCCAGCAGGGCAGGGATAGGCAATCAGCCCCAGCATTTT. Amino acid sequence: CASRAGIGNQPQHF.

This sequence joins TRBV18 and TRBJ2-1, with a tentative D call TRBD1 (5 bases). CDR1 and CDR2 (germline): KGHSH, LQKENI. The CDR3 loop spans 13 amino acids. V shed 4 bases and J shed 8 bases, with 12 bases lying between them. CDR3 residues: CASSQGISDEQFF. CDR3 in DNA: TGTGCCAGCTCACAGGGGATCTCCGATGAGCAGTTCTTC.

This clone was observed once. The rearrangement uses TRBV6-5 and TRBJ2-7, with 9 bases that match TRBD1. CDR3 length: 15 amino acids. V was clipped by 7 bases and J by 1 base; unmatched bases: 8. The germline CDR1 and CDR2 sequences are MNHEY and SVGAGI. The CDR3 bases are TGTGCCAGCACTGTACGGACAGGGGATTCCTACGAGCAGTACTTC. This translates into CASTVRTGDSYEQYF.

This clone was found a few times. V and J are TRBV7-2 and TRBJ2-7, with a weak D call TRBD1 (5 bases). This CDR3 is 13 amino acids long. V lost 4 bases and J lost 6, with 13 bases in between. Germline lookup yields CDR1 SGHTA and CDR2 FQGNSA. The CDR3 bases are TGTGCCAGCAGCTCTGACAGCATGGGCGAGCAGTACTTC. Amino acid sequence: CASSSDSMGEQYF.

The chain uses TRBV7-9 and TRBJ2-1; the D gene is possibly TRBD2 (5 bases). The CDR3 sequence is 15 residues long. Trimming removed 2 bases from V and 3 bases from J, with 11 bases in between. Germline V gene sequence: CDR1 SEHNR, CDR2 FQNEAQ (reference sequence). CDR3 nucleotide sequence: TGTGCCAGCAGCTTAACCAGCGGAGTCTACAATGAGCAGTTCTTC. Protein: CASSLTSGVYNEQFF.

The chain links TRBV3-1 (or the pseudogene TRBV3-2) to TRBJ2-3; unclear D gene. Trimming cost V 2 bases and J 5 bases, with 11 bases left between them. Germline V gives CDR1 LGHDT, CDR2 YNNKEL (reference sequence). The CDR3 is 14 amino acids. CDR3 amino acids: CASSQRRGGDTQYF. In DNA, the CDR3 is TGTGCCAGCAGCCAACGCCGAGGTGGAGATACGCAGTATTTT.

This clone was detected only a few times. V gene TRBV11-2 combines with J gene TRBJ2-3; TRBD1 is a possible D gene (6 bases). This CDR3 has 16 residues. Germline V gene data show CDR1 as SGHAT and CDR2 as FQNNGV. V lost 0 bases and J lost 2, with 12 bases in between. The CDR3 loop reads CASSLEGTTFTDTQYF. The CDR3 region has the DNA TGTGCCAGCAGCTTAGAGGGGACAACTTTCACAGATACGCAGTATTTT.

V is TRBV10-3 and J is TRBJ1-6; D possibly corresponds to TRBD1 (6 bases). V lost 7 bases and J 15 bases, leaving 19 bases between the germline ends. In germline, CDR1 is ENHRY, CDR2 SYGVKD. The CDR3 totals 13 residues. The CDR3 here is CAIKGEGSYDLHF. DNA of the CDR3: TGTGCCATCAAGGGGGAGGGCAGCTATGACCTCCACTTT.

The chain has TRBV7-2 and TRBJ1-2; 7 positions match TRBD1. The CDR3 is 15 residues long. Germline V gene sequence: CDR1 SGHTA, CDR2 FQGNSA. V trimming: 5 bases; J trimming: 0 bases; junction bases outside the gene matches: 6. CDR3 nucleotides: TGTGCCAGCAGCCAACGACAGGGCTCTAACTATGGCTACACCTTC. As protein: CASSQRQGSNYGYTF.

The chain joins TRBV7-2 to TRBJ2-2, with no clear D. V lost 1 base, J lost 1 base, and 10 bases lay in between. Per the germline V gene, CDR1 is SGHTA and CDR2 is FQGNSA. CDR3 length: 16 amino acids. CDR3 in amino acids: CASSLGAGWNTGELFF. CDR3 nucleotide sequence: TGTGCCAGCAGCTTAGGGGCAGGATGGAACACCGGGGAGCTGTTTTTT.

This clone was detected only a few times. The chain has TRBV27 and TRBJ2-7, with 11 nucleotides matching TRBD1. Germline-derived CDR1 and CDR2 are MNHEY and SMNVEV (reference sequence). V gave up 3 bases and J gave up 7 bases; unmatched junction bases: 8. This CDR3 is 15 amino acids long. The CDR3 is CASSLSGQGVREQYF. CDR3 sequence (DNA): TGTGCCAGCAGTTTGTCGGGACAGGGGGTAAGGGAGCAGTACTTC.

The genes are TRBV7-9 and TRBJ1-1; a weak D match, TRBD1 (5 bases). Trimming left V 11 bases short and J 0 bases short, with 13 bases between. Per germline, CDR1 SEHNR and CDR2 FQNEAQ (reference sequence). The CDR3 runs to 13 residues. As DNA, the CDR3 is TGTGCCTCTACGGGACTCATGAACACTGAAGCTTTCTTT. This codes for CASTGLMNTEAFF.

V usage is TRBV2 and J usage is TRBJ1-6, with 10 bases identical to TRBD1. Germline V gene sequence: CDR1 SNHLY, CDR2 FYNNEI. There are 15 residues in the CDR3. Trimming cost V 5 bases and J 9 bases; bases outside gene matches: 7. The CDR3 protein is CASSQLGQGTSPLHF. CDR3 nucleotide sequence: TGTGCCAGCAGTCAGTTGGGACAGGGGACTTCACCCCTCCACTTT.

The chain employs TRBV7-9 and TRBJ2-1; D is undetermined. V shed 5 bases and J shed 2 bases, with 10 bases lying between them. Germline V gives CDR1 SEHNR, CDR2 FQNEAQ (reference sequence). This CDR3 has 14 residues. The CDR3 bases are TGTGCCAGCAGCCCGGTCCGGGCCTACAATGAGCAGTTCTTC. It yields the protein CASSPVRAYNEQFF. The complete variable domain, with remaining parts taken from reference TRBV7-9 and TRBJ2-1, reads DTGVSQNPRHKITKRGQNVTFRCDPISEHNRLYWYRQTLGQGPEFLTYFQNEAQLEKSRLLSDRFSAERPKGSFSTLEIQRTEQGDSAMYLCASSPVRAYNEQFFGPGTRLTVL.

This chain connects TRBV28 to TRBJ1-1; 7 nucleotides match TRBD1. In germline, CDR1 is MDHEN, CDR2 SYDVKM. The CDR3 is 16 residues long. The trim removed 4 bases at V and 1 base at J, leaving 9 bases unmatched. CDR3 protein: CASSWILTGKNTEAFF. The CDR3 DNA reads TGTGCCAGCAGTTGGATTTTGACAGGGAAGAACACTGAAGCTTTCTTT.

This clone was observed a handful of times. The chain joins TRBV7-2 to TRBJ2-3; D remains ambiguous. The V end was cut by 4 bases, the J end by 0 bases, with 11 bases between. Germline V gene lookup returns CDR1 SGHTA and CDR2 FQGNSA. The CDR3 sequence is 15 residues long. The CDR3 region has the DNA TGTGCCAGCAGCTCGACTTCAACTAGCACAGATACGCAGTATTTT. Amino acid sequence: CASSSTSTSTDTQYF. The variable domain in full, completed from reference TRBV7-2 and TRBJ2-3, reads GAGVSQSPSNKVTEKGKDVELRCDPISGHTALYWYRQSLGQGLEFLIYFQGNSAPDKSGLPSDRFSAERTGGSVSTLTIQRTQQEDSAVYLCASSSTSTSTDTQYFGPGTRLTVL.

The V call is TRBV4-2, the J call TRBJ2-5; 12 nucleotides line up with TRBD2. Looked up from germline, CDR1 is LGHNA and CDR2 is YNFKEQ. The CDR3 contains 14 residues. J gave up 5 bases and V 9 bases, and 7 bases lay outside the gene matches. CDR3 in amino acids: CASSSGGAGETQYF. The DNA for the CDR3 is TGTGCCAGTTCTAGCGGGGGGGCCGGGGAGACCCAGTACTTC.

A word on this clone: At one end, the junction sequence differs from germline, possibly due to a read error. V gene TRBV2 combines with J gene TRBJ2-1, with D maybe TRBD1 (6 bases). Germline CDR1 is SNHLY and CDR2 is FYNNEI. The CDR3 totals 12 residues. The CDR3 DNA sequence: TGTGCCAGCAGACCGATGGGACATCCGGGGCTCTTC. This gives the protein CASRPMGHPGLF.